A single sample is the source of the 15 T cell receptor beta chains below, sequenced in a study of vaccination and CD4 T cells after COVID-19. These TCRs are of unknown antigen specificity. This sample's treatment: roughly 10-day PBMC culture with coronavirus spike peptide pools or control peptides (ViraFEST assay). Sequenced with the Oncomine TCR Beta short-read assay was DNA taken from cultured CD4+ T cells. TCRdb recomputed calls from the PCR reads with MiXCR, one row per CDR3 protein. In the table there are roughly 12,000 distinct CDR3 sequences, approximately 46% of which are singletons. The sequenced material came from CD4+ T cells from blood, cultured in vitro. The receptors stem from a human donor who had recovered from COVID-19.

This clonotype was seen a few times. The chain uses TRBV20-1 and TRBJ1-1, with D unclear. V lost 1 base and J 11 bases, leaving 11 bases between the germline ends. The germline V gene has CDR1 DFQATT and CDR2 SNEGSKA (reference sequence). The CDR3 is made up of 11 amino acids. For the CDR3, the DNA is TGCAGTGCTAGAGGGGCCGAGAAGGCTTTCTTT. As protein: CSARGAEKAFF.

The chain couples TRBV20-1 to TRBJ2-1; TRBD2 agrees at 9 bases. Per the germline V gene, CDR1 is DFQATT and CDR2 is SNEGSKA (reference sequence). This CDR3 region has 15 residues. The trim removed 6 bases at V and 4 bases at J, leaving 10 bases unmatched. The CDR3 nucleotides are TGCAGTGCCAGAACCGGCGGGAGGGGGTACAATGAGCAGTTCTTC. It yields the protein CSARTGGRGYNEQFF.

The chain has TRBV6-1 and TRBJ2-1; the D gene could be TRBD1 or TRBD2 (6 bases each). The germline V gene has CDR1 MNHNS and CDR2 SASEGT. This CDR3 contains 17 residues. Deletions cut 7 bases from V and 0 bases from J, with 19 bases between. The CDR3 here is CASTRQASASSYNEQFF. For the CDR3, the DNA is TGTGCCAGCACCCGACAGGCTAGCGCGAGCTCCTACAATGAGCAGTTCTTC.

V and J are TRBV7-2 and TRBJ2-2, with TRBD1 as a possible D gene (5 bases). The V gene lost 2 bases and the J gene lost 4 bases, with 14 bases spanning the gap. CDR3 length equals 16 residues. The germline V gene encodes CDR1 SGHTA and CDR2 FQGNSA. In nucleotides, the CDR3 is TGTGCCAGCAGCTTATACGTCTCCAGGGCCACCGGGGAGCTGTTTTTT. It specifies CASSLYVSRATGELFF.

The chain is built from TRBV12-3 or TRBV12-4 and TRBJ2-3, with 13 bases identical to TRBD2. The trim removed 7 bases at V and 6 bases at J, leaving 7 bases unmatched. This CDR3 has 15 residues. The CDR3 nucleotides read TGTGCCAGCAATCGACTAGCGGGAGGCCGGGATACGCAGTATTTT. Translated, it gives CASNRLAGGRDTQYF.

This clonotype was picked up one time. The CDR3 protein is CASSLGGGGGSTEAFF. The CDR3 DNA reads as TGTGCCAGCAGCTTAGGGGGGGGAGGTGGGAGCACTGAAGCTTTCTTT. V and J are TRBV7-2 and TRBJ1-1; D perhaps matches TRBD1 (5 bases). This CDR3 spans 16 amino acids. The V and J ends lost 1 base and 4 bases respectively, with 16 bases between them. Germline CDR1 reads SGHTA; CDR2 reads FQGNSA. Based on the CDR3 plus reference TRBV7-2 and TRBJ1-1, the full variable domain is GAGVSQSPSNKVTEKGKDVELRCDPISGHTALYWYRQSLGQGLEFLIYFQGNSAPDKSGLPSDRFSAERTGGSVSTLTIQRTQQEDSAVYLCASSLGGGGGSTEAFFGQGTRLTVV.

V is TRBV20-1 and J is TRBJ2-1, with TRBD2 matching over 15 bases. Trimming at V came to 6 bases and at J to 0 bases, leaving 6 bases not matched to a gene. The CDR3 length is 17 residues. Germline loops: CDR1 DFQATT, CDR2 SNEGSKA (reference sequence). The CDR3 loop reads CSAKGLAGGTSYNEQFF. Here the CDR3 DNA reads TGCAGTGCCAAGGGACTAGCGGGAGGAACCTCCTACAATGAGCAGTTCTTC.

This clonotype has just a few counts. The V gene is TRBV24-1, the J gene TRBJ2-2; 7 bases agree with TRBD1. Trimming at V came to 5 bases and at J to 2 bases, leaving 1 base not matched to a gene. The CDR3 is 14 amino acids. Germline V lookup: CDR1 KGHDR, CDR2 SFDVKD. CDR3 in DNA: TGTGCCACCAGTGGACAGGGAAACACCGGGGAGCTGTTTTTT. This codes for CATSGQGNTGELFF.

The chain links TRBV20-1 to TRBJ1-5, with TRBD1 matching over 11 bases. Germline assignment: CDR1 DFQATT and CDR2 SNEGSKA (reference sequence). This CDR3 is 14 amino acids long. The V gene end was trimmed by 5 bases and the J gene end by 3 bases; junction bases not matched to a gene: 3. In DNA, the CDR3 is TGCAGTGCTTGGACAGGGGGCTACAATCAGCCCCAGCATTTT. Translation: CSAWTGGYNQPQHF.

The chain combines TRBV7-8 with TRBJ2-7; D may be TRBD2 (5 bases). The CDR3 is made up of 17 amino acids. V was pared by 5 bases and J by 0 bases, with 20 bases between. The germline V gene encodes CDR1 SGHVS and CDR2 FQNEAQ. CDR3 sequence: CASSPQLPGRSSYEQYF. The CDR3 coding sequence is TGTGCCAGCAGCCCCCAACTCCCGGGAAGGAGCTCCTACGAGCAGTACTTC.

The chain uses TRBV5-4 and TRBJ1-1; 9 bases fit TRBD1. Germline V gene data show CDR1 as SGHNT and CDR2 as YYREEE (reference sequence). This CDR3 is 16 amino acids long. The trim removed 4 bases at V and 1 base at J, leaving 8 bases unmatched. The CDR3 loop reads CASSLAGQGSNTEAFF. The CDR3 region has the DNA TGTGCCAGCAGCCTAGCGGGACAGGGATCGAACACTGAAGCTTTCTTT. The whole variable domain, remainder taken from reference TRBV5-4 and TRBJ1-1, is ETGVTQSPTHLIKTRGQQVTLRCSSQSGHNTVSWYQQALGQGPQFIFQYYREEENGRGNFPPRFSGLQFPNYSSELNVNALELDDSALYLCASSLAGQGSNTEAFFGQGTRLTVV.

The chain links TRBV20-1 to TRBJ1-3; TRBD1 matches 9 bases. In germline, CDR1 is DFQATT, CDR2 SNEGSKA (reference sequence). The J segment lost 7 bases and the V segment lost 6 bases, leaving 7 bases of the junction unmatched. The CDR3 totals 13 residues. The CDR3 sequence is CSAAQGATNTIYF. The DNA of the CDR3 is TGCAGTGCCGCACAGGGGGCAACGAACACCATATATTTT.

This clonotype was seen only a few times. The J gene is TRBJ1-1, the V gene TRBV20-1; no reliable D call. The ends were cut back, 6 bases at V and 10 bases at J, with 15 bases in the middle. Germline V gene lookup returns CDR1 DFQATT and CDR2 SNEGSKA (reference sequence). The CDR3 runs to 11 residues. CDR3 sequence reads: CSAPDGRRAFF. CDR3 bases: TGCAGTGCGCCGGACGGGCGGAGAGCTTTCTTT.

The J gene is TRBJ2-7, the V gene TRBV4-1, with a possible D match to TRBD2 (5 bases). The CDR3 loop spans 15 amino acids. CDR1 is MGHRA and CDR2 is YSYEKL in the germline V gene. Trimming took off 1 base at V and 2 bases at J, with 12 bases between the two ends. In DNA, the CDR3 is TGCGCCAGCAGCCAAGCTGCCACTAGTCCCTACGAGCAGTACTTC. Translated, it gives CASSQAATSPYEQYF.

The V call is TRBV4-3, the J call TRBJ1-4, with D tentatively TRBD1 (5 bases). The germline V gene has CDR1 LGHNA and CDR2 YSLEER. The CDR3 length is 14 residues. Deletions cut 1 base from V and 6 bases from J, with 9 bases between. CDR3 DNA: TGCGCCAGCAGCCAAGGGGGCAGTTATGAAAAACTGTTTTTT. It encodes CASSQGGSYEKLFF.